This T cell receptor (beta chain) was retrieved from a study of radiation and T cells in renal cell carcinoma. Germline V gene data show CDR1 as SGHDT and CDR2 as YYEEEE. The CDR3 has 13 amino acids. V lost 1 base, J lost 7 bases, and 9 bases lay in between. The sample's time point: blood 2 weeks post-SBRT. Specified treatment: 15 Gy SBRT to primary tumor, nephrectomy 4 weeks later. This renal cell carcinoma was of the clear cell type. TCRdb keeps only in-frame clones here, not all; method: immunoSEQ multiplex PCR. The sample records roughly 130,000 clones, approximately 90% being singletons. The chain couples TRBV5-6 to TRBJ1-5, with D perhaps TRBD1 (5 bases). The receptor comes from a woman aged 70-85 years with renal cell carcinoma. Sequencing used blood, obtained from a patient whose treatment included radiotherapy and nephrectomy. The CDR3 sequence: CASSLRGQQPQHF. The CDR3, as DNA: TGTGCCAGCAGCTTGCGGGGCCAGCAGCCCCAGCATTTT.